These 25 T cell receptor beta chains were sequenced from one sample in a study of CD4 T cells in relation to SARS-CoV-2 and coronaviruses. Generated by immunoSEQ multiplex PCR, the TCRdb table keeps only in-frame clones and is missing some. The sample includes around 25,000 clones, about 80% seen only once; the top ten take roughly 14%. No antigen has been assigned to these receptors. Before the COVID-19 pandemic, during about 2011-2019, CD4+ T cells were taken from unexposed donors. After less than 11 days of culture, CD4+ T cells were isolated. Sequencing used CD4+ T cells from PBMCs, cultured in vitro. These receptors all stem from a human donor in good health.

The V call is TRBV5-1, the J call TRBJ2-1, with 8 positions matching TRBD1. After removal of 0 bases from V and 9 bases from J, the junction contained 5 bases not matched to a gene. The CDR3 covers 14 residues. The V gene's germline CDR1 is SGHRS and CDR2 YFSETQ. The CDR3 here is CASSLGQGAGEQFF. The DNA of the CDR3 is TGCGCCAGCAGCTTGGGGCAGGGGGCAGGTGAGCAGTTCTTC.

The gene calls are TRBV5-1 and TRBJ2-1; TRBD1 or TRBD2 may be the D gene (6 bases each). V lost 5 bases, J lost 9 bases, and 18 bases lay in between. Germline CDR1 SGHRS, CDR2 YFSETQ. The CDR3 covers 14 residues. CDR3 loop: CASSIAVEGGEQFF. DNA for the CDR3: TGCGCCAGCAGTATAGCGGTTGAAGGGGGTGAGCAGTTCTTC.

The rearrangement joins TRBV4-2 to TRBJ2-7, with 11 nucleotides matching TRBD2. Germline V CDR1 and CDR2: LGHNA, YNFKEQ. V lost 3 bases and J lost 2; bases outside the gene matches: 6. The CDR3 covers 16 residues. The CDR3: CASSQDIAGGPYEQYF. The CDR3 DNA sequence: TGTGCCAGCAGCCAGGACATAGCGGGAGGGCCCTACGAGCAGTACTTC.

V and J are TRBV12-3 or TRBV12-4 and TRBJ2-7; 8 bases map to TRBD1. This CDR3 spans 13 amino acids. V gave up 5 bases and J gave up 4 bases; unmatched junction bases: 4. This chain's CDR3 is CASSATGVYEQYF. CDR3 nucleotide sequence: TGTGCCAGCAGTGCGACAGGGGTATACGAGCAGTACTTC.

The V gene is TRBV12-3 or TRBV12-4, the J gene TRBJ1-2, with D possibly matching TRBD1 (5 bases). Trimming left V 6 bases short and J 4 bases short, with 12 bases between. The CDR3 totals 13 residues. The CDR3 loop reads CASSDRVRYGYTF. Written as DNA, the CDR3 is TGTGCCAGCAGCGACAGAGTTCGCTATGGCTACACCTTC.

The chain couples TRBV29-1 to TRBJ2-7, with a weak D call TRBD2 (6 bases). Germline CDR1 SQVTM, CDR2 ANQGSEA. The CDR3 runs 17 residues. V was shortened by 3 bases and J by 0 bases, with 21 bases between the two germline ends. CDR3 in DNA: TGCAGCGTTGAGACCCAAAGGGGCGGGAAGAGCTCCTACGAGCAGTACTTC. Its protein product is CSVETQRGGKSSYEQYF.

Only one count was recorded for this clone. The rearrangement uses TRBV11-3 and TRBJ2-1, with a possible D match to TRBD2 (7 bases). CDR3 length equals 14 residues. Deletions cut 6 bases from V and 4 bases from J, with 13 bases between. CDR1 SGHNT and CDR2 YENEEA come from the germline V gene. CDR3 loop: CASSRGGVYNEQFF. CDR3 in DNA: TGTGCCAGCAGTAGAGGGGGGGTTTACAATGAGCAGTTCTTC.

V and J are TRBV6-2 or TRBV6-3 and TRBJ1-2, with TRBD1 as a possible D gene (5 bases). CDR3 size: 15 residues. Trimming took off 6 bases at V and 7 bases at J, with 21 bases between the two ends. CDR1 MNHEY and CDR2 SVGEGT come from the germline V gene. The CDR3 DNA is TGTGCCAGCAGCGACCAATATACAGGTCTGCGTGGCTACACCTTC. Encoded protein: CASSDQYTGLRGYTF.

The chain employs TRBV5-1 and TRBJ2-7, with D perhaps TRBD2 (7 bases). The V gene's germline CDR1 is SGHRS and CDR2 YFSETQ. V lost 4 bases and J 0 bases, leaving 23 bases between the germline ends. This CDR3 contains 18 residues. CDR3 protein: CASSRISRGAGSSYEQYF. As DNA, the CDR3 is TGCGCCAGCAGCCGGATCTCCCGGGGGGCTGGAAGCTCCTACGAGCAGTACTTC.

The chain carries TRBV27 and TRBJ2-7; 7 nucleotides line up with TRBD2. Per germline, CDR1 MNHEY and CDR2 SMNVEV (reference sequence). The CDR3 is 16 residues long. J gave up 6 bases and V 4 bases, and 15 bases lay outside the gene matches. The CDR3 sequence is CASSSVGWTRSVEQYF. The CDR3 DNA sequence: TGTGCCAGCAGTTCCGTGGGTTGGACTAGGTCCGTCGAGCAGTACTTC.

The chain joins TRBV3-1 (or the pseudogene TRBV3-2) to TRBJ2-1, with 11 bases aligning to TRBD2. The CDR3 is 15 residues long. Trimming removed 1 base from V and 10 bases from J; junction bases left unmatched: 6. In germline, CDR1 is LGHDT, CDR2 YNNKEL (reference sequence). CDR3 nucleotide sequence: TGTGCCAGCAGCCAAGGACTAGCGGGGCTTCACGAGCAGTTCTTC. Residues: CASSQGLAGLHEQFF.

V usage is TRBV2 and J usage is TRBJ2-6; D might be TRBD2 (7 bases). This CDR3 is 15 amino acids long. V lost 3 bases and J 13 bases, leaving 19 bases between the germline ends. From germline, CDR1 is SNHLY and CDR2 FYNNEI. CDR3 protein: CASSDSHAGARVLTF. CDR3 DNA sequence: TGTGCCAGCAGTGACAGCCACGCGGGGGCCAGGGTCCTGACTTTC. Drawing the rest from reference TRBV2 and TRBJ2-6, the complete variable domain is EPEVTQTPSHQVTQMGQEVILRCVPISNHLYFYWYRQILGQKVEFLVSFYNNEISEKSEIFDDQFSVERPDGSNFTLKIRSTKLEDSAMYFCASSDSHAGARVLTFGAGSRLTVL.

This clone has only a few counts. The rearrangement joins TRBV6-5 to TRBJ1-6; TRBD1 aligns across 7 bases. Germline V gives CDR1 MNHEY, CDR2 SVGAGI. Trimming at V came to 7 bases and at J to 8 bases, leaving 8 bases not matched to a gene. The CDR3 extends over 14 amino acids. The CDR3 DNA follows: TGTGCCAGCATTACTGACAGGGCCTATTCACCCCTCCACTTT. This translates into CASITDRAYSPLHF.

This chain links TRBV18 with TRBJ2-5; 7 bases are a match to TRBD1. Looked up from germline, CDR1 is KGHSH and CDR2 is LQKENI. Trimming at V came to 3 bases and at J to 1 base, leaving 5 bases not matched to a gene. The CDR3 loop spans 15 amino acids. In nucleotides, the CDR3 is TGTGCCAGCTCACCTAGGCCAGGGGGCCAAGAGACCCAGTACTTC. The encoded protein is CASSPRPGGQETQYF.

This chain links TRBV5-5 with TRBJ2-3, with unresolved D. The V gene's germline CDR1 is SGHKS and CDR2 YYEKEE (reference sequence). CDR3 length: 13 residues. V was cut by 0 bases and J by 4 bases, with 6 bases left in between. The CDR3 region is CASSLGIPDTQYF. In nucleotides, the CDR3 is TGTGCCAGCAGCTTGGGCATTCCAGATACGCAGTATTTT.

This chain connects TRBV2 to TRBJ2-1, with unresolved D. The V gene's germline CDR1 is SNHLY and CDR2 FYNNEI. The CDR3 sequence is 12 residues long. V lost 7 bases, J lost 6 bases, and 10 bases lay in between. CDR3 nucleotides: TGTGCCAGCACCCCTTGGGGCAATGAGCAGTTCTTC. Protein: CASTPWGNEQFF.

The chain uses TRBV14 and TRBJ2-7; TRBD1 matches at 7 bases. Per germline, CDR1 SGHDN and CDR2 FVKESK. The CDR3 spans 14 residues. Trimming cost V 4 bases and J 0 bases; bases outside gene matches: 3. The CDR3 is CASSLGDSSYEQYF. The CDR3 DNA follows: TGTGCCAGCAGCCTCGGGGACAGCTCCTACGAGCAGTACTTC.

The V call is TRBV6-6, the J call TRBJ2-7; D is unresolved. The CDR3 is 12 residues long. V was pared by 0 bases and J by 4 bases, with 4 bases between. Germline loops: CDR1 MNHNY, CDR2 SVGAGI (reference sequence). The CDR3 DNA reads as TGTGCCAGCAGTTACTCGAAGTACGAGCAGTACTTC. Translated: CASSYSKYEQYF.

This clone was observed a handful of times. The rearrangement joins TRBV18 to TRBJ1-3; maybe TRBD1 (5 bases). Trimming stripped 1 base from V and 0 bases from J, with 10 bases between. CDR1 and CDR2 from the germline V gene are KGHSH and LQKENI. This CDR3 contains 16 residues. CDR3 in DNA: TGTGCCAGCTCACCACGGCAGGGCGACTCTGGAAACACCATATATTTT. This gives the protein CASSPRQGDSGNTIYF. The full variable domain, completed using reference TRBV18 and TRBJ1-3, is NAGVMQNPRHLVRRRGQEARLRCSPMKGHSHVYWYRQLPEEGLKFMVYLQKENIIDESGMPKERFSAEFPKEGPSILRIQQVVRGDSAAYFCASSPRQGDSGNTIYFGEGSWLTVV.

The chain recombines TRBV6-5 with TRBJ2-1; D call uncertain. The length of the CDR3 is 11 residues. The V gene lost 4 bases and the J gene lost 8 bases, with 6 bases spanning the gap. Germline assignment: CDR1 MNHEY and CDR2 SVGAGI. The CDR3 sequence: CASSLNDEQFF. As DNA, the CDR3 is TGTGCCAGCAGTTTAAATGATGAGCAGTTCTTC.

This chain links TRBV11-2 with TRBJ1-5, with unresolved D. The CDR3 is 14 residues long. The germline V and J ends were trimmed by 1 base and 4 bases, with 8 bases remaining between them. CDR1 is SGHAT, CDR2 FQNNGV, per germline. The CDR3, as DNA: TGTGCCAGCAGCTTAGGGACGGAAAATCAGCCCCAGCATTTT. This sequence encodes CASSLGTENQPQHF. Combining the CDR3 with reference TRBV11-2 and TRBJ1-5 gives the whole variable domain EAGVAQSPRYKIIEKRQSVAFWCNPISGHATLYWYQQILGQGPKLLIQFQNNGVVDDSQLPKDRFSAERLKGVDSTLKIQPAKLEDSAVYLCASSLGTENQPQHFGDGTRLSIL.

For the CDR3, the DNA is TGTGCCACCAGTGGGGGGACAGGGACCTATGGCAATCAGCCCCAGCATTTT. Translation gives CATSGGTGTYGNQPQHF. The chain is built from TRBV24-1 and TRBJ1-5; 9 nucleotides match TRBD1. This CDR3 region has 17 residues. V lost 5 bases to trimming and J lost 2 bases; unmatched junction nucleotides: 9. Germline values: CDR1 KGHDR, CDR2 SFDVKD.

This clone was observed a handful of times. The J gene is TRBJ2-1, the V gene TRBV5-1; 7 bases agree with TRBD2. The CDR3 spans 17 residues. The germline V gene encodes CDR1 SGHRS and CDR2 YFSETQ. The J segment lost 7 bases and the V segment lost 4 bases, leaving 17 bases of the junction unmatched. DNA for the CDR3: TGCGCCAGCAGCCCTGGCAGGCGGTGGACTAGAAGAAATGAGCAGTTCTTC. Protein product: CASSPGRRWTRRNEQFF.

The chain joins TRBV7-9 to TRBJ1-1; 7 nucleotides line up with TRBD1. CDR1 is SEHNR and CDR2 is FQNEAQ in the germline V gene (reference sequence). Unmatched junction bases numbered 13, after V lost 5 bases and J lost 7 bases. The CDR3 sequence is 15 residues long. The CDR3 bases are TGTGCCAGCAGCACCAGCAGGGGGAGAGGTTTTGAAGCTTTCTTT. This encodes CASSTSRGRGFEAFF.

The chain links TRBV5-1 to TRBJ1-1, with 11 bases lining up with TRBD1. J was trimmed by 6 bases and V by 6 bases; bases with no gene match: 7. Germline CDR1 and CDR2: SGHRS and YFSETQ. This CDR3 has 14 residues. The CDR3 DNA sequence: TGCGCCAGCACCGGAGGACAGGGGGCGGCTGAAGCTTTCTTT. Protein product: CASTGGQGAAEAFF.